The table lists the clone carrying this T cell receptor beta chain with a count of one. This entry belongs to a study of blood T cell repertoires in COVID-19. Study in general: PBMCs, B-cell-depleted T cells, or T cells were the source of the cDNA or gDNA that made up the material.

J was trimmed by 4 bases and V by 2 bases; bases with no gene match: 8. The germline V gene has CDR1 SGDLS and CDR2 YYNGEE. This CDR3 is 18 amino acids long. Authors' processing steps: Cell counts per sample came from amplifying reference gene primers. TCRdb's table, derived via immunoSEQ multiplex PCR, lists solely in-frame clones and lacks some. V, J and clone size reflect that table, while D and trimming were determined from the DNA. The sample includes 150,000 to 200,000 clones, approximately 88% seen only once; the top ten take 9.1%. The clonotype was recovered from a woman older than 75 with active or convalescent COVID-19. This chain connects TRBV9 to TRBJ2-5; 16 bases agree with TRBD2. Sequenced input: peripheral blood. The CDR3 sequence is CASSVEGTSGGAGETQYF. CDR3 nucleotides: TGTGCCAGCAGCGTTGAGGGGACTAGCGGGGGGGCCGGAGAGACCCAGTACTTC.